The 14 T cell receptor beta chains in this list originate from one sample, sequenced in a study of T cells after yellow fever vaccination. TCRdb reanalysed the 5' RACE reads using MiXCR and keeps one entry per CDR3 protein. The data show some 350,000 distinct CDR3 sequences, 8.7% seen once. The input for sequencing was PBMCs, taken on the day of the first yellow fever vaccination. Source of these receptors: a man aged 18 to 30 who received the YFV17D yellow fever vaccine.

This clonotype was seen a few times. V is TRBV15 and J is TRBJ1-1, with 8 nucleotides matching TRBD1. The ends lost 0 bases at V and 11 bases at J; junction bases unmatched: 8. CDR1 is LNHNV, CDR2 YYDKDF, per germline (reference sequence). CDR3 length: 14 residues. The DNA for the CDR3 is TGTGCCACCAGCAGAGAGGGACAGGCGATGGAGGCTTTCTTT. Its protein product is CATSREGQAMEAFF.

The chain combines TRBV7-9 with TRBJ2-3, with TRBD2 matching over 8 bases. V lost 5 bases and J lost 6; bases outside the gene matches: 7. Germline V lookup: CDR1 SEHNR, CDR2 FQNEAQ (reference sequence). This CDR3 is built from 14 residues. The CDR3 nucleotides are TGTGCCAGCAGCCCCGGGGGGGCCGAGGATACGCAGTATTTT. Its translation is CASSPGGAEDTQYF.

There are many counts of this clonotype. This sequence joins TRBV3-1 and TRBJ2-5; 15 bases fit TRBD2. Germline CDR1 and CDR2: LGHDT and YNNKEL (reference sequence). This CDR3 contains 14 residues. V lost 6 bases, J lost 9 bases, and 5 bases stayed unmatched. This CDR3 is CASRGTSGGSSQYF. CDR3 coding DNA: TGTGCCAGCAGGGGGACTAGCGGGGGGTCCTCCCAGTACTTC.

The CDR3 is CASSYLGAGDTEAFF. The CDR3 DNA reads as TGTGCCAGCAGTTATCTGGGGGCAGGGGACACTGAAGCTTTCTTT. This chain connects TRBV6-5 to TRBJ1-1; D possibly corresponds to TRBD1 (6 bases). Trimming cost V 3 bases and J 3 bases, with 14 bases left between them. Germline loops: CDR1 MNHEY, CDR2 SVGAGI. This CDR3 is 15 amino acids long.

V gene TRBV4-3 combines with J gene TRBJ1-4; TRBD1 is a possible D gene (5 bases). CDR1 is LGHNA and CDR2 is YSLEER in the germline V gene. The CDR3 contains 14 residues. Trimming took off 1 base at V and 6 bases at J, with 9 bases between the two ends. Here the CDR3 DNA reads TGCGCCAGCAGCCAAGGGGGGTTTGATGAAAAACTGTTTTTT. Translating it yields CASSQGGFDEKLFF.

This clonotype was detected ten times or more. In DNA, the CDR3 is TGTGCCAGCAGCCTCTTGGGCACGGGGGGGCCCAGCGGGGAGCTGTTTTTT. Its protein is CASSLLGTGGPSGELFF. V gene TRBV7-8 combines with J gene TRBJ2-2; 8 bases line up with TRBD2. This CDR3 contains 17 residues. V shed 5 bases, J shed 7 bases, and the junction held 15 bases outside the gene matches. Looked up from germline, CDR1 is SGHVS and CDR2 is FQNEAQ. Looking up the rest from reference TRBV7-8 and TRBJ2-2 gives the full variable domain: GAGVSQSPRYKVAKRGQDVALRCDPISGHVSLFWYQQALGQGPEFLTYFQNEAQLDKSGLPSDRFFAERPEGSVSTLKIQRTQQEDSAVYLCASSLLGTGGPSGELFFGEGSRLTVL.

This clonotype was seen a few times. The rearrangement joins TRBV30 to TRBJ2-2; tentatively, D is TRBD1 (5 bases). The CDR3 runs to 16 residues. The V and J ends lost 4 bases and 3 bases respectively, with 18 bases between them. Germline V gives CDR1 GTSNPN, CDR2 SVGIG (reference sequence). This CDR3 reads CAWKKPRQGDTGELFF. For the CDR3, the DNA is TGTGCCTGGAAGAAGCCACGGCAGGGTGACACCGGGGAGCTGTTTTTT.

This clonotype was observed at least ten times. The chain employs TRBV4-3 and TRBJ1-6; the D is unclear. Germline V lookup: CDR1 LGHNA, CDR2 YSLEER. Trimming removed 1 base from V and 14 bases from J, with 12 bases in between. The CDR3 length is 13 residues. The chain's CDR3 is CASSQAQYRTLHF. In DNA form, the CDR3 reads TGCGCCAGCAGCCAAGCACAGTATAGGACCCTCCACTTT.

This clonotype was seen a few times. The chain uses TRBV6-2 or TRBV6-3 and TRBJ1-3; D ambiguous. Trimming stripped 7 bases from V and 1 base from J, with 11 bases between. The CDR3 totals 14 residues. Germline assignment: CDR1 MNHEY and CDR2 SVGEGT. The CDR3 region has the DNA TGTGCCAGCATCAACCTCGGGTCTGGAAACACCATATATTTT. Its protein is CASINLGSGNTIYF.

Many counts were recorded for this clonotype. The gene calls are TRBV15 and TRBJ2-3; possibly TRBD2 for D (6 bases). CDR1 LNHNV and CDR2 YYDKDF come from the germline V gene (reference sequence). This CDR3 has 15 amino acids. Trimming shortened V by 4 bases and J by 8 bases, and 19 bases separated the two germline ends. CDR3 coding DNA: TGTGCCACCAGCACCGATCGGGACTCCATGGGTACGCAGTATTTT. It codes for CATSTDRDSMGTQYF.

This clonotype was found a few times. The CDR3 DNA reads TGTGCCAGCAGCTGGACAGGGGAGTACACTGAAGCTTTCTTT. It is translated as CASSWTGEYTEAFF. The chain links TRBV6-2 or TRBV6-3 to TRBJ1-1; 9 bases agree with TRBD1. The CDR3 extends over 14 amino acids. Germline lookup yields CDR1 MNHEY and CDR2 SVGEGT. J gave up 3 bases and V 6 bases, and 5 bases lay outside the gene matches.

This clonotype was detected ten times or more. The genes are TRBV5-1 and TRBJ2-5; D is uncertain. Trimming left V 0 bases short and J 3 bases short, with 0 bases between. The CDR3 has 11 amino acids. The germline CDR1 and CDR2 sequences are SGHRS and YFSETQ. The CDR3 bases are TGCGCCAGCAGCTTGGAAGAGACCCAGTACTTC. It codes for CASSLEETQYF.

This clonotype has just a few counts. This chain uses TRBV4-1 with TRBJ2-1, with 9 positions matching TRBD2. Germline V gene data show CDR1 as MGHRA and CDR2 as YSYEKL. The CDR3 covers 19 residues. J lost 0 bases, V lost 4 bases, and 13 bases had no gene match. The CDR3 DNA is TGCGCCAGCAGCCCCTTGGGGTTAGCGGGGGCTTCCTCCTACAATGAGCAGTTCTTC. Protein product: CASSPLGLAGASSYNEQFF.

At least ten counts were recorded for this clonotype. The gene calls are TRBV7-2 and TRBJ2-3, with TRBD2 matching 8 bases. Germline-derived CDR1 and CDR2 are SGHTA and FQGNSA. J was trimmed by 6 bases and V by 6 bases; bases with no gene match: 8. The CDR3 has 14 amino acids. CDR3 DNA: TGTGCCAGCAGTAGCGGGGCGGCCCTCGATACGCAGTATTTT. Translated, it gives CASSSGAALDTQYF.